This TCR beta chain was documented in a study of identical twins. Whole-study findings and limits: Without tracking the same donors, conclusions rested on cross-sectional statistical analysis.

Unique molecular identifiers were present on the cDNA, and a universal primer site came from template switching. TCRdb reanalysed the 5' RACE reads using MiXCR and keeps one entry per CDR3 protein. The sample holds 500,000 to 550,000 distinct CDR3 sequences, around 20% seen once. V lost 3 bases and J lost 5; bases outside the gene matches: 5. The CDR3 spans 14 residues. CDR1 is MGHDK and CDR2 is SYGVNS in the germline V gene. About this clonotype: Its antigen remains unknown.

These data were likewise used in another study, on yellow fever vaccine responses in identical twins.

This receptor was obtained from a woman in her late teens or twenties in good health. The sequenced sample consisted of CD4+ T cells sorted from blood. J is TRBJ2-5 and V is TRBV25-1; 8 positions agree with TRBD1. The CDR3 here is CASSDRTGRETQYF. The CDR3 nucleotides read TGTGCCAGCAGTGACAGGACAGGGAGGGAGACCCAGTACTTC. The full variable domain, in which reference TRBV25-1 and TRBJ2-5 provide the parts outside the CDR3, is EADIYQTPRYLVIGTGKKITLECSQTMGHDKMYWYQQDPGMELHLIHYSYGVNSTEKGDLSSESTVSRIRTEHFPLTLESARPSHTSQYLCASSDRTGRETQYFGPGTRLLVL.